Each of the 27 T cell receptor beta chains below was sequenced from the same sample in a study of cytotoxic CD8 clonotypes in ibrutinib-treated CLL (dated by TCRdb to the early 2020s). The time point label corresponds to: approximately 11 months on ibrutinib. Libraries came from the immunoSEQ multiplex PCR assay. In its TCRdb copy, this immuneACCESS table keeps in-frame sequences only and misses some clones. Where compared with another copy, unresolved V genes explain less than half of these, and the others have no known cause. Across this sample there are 150,000 to 200,000 clones, with 81% seen only once. Clones ranked in the top ten supply about 2.1% of the sample. This specimen was PBMCs, taken after 12 months of ibrutinib treatment. Receptor source: a human donor with chronic lymphocytic leukemia.

The chain recombines TRBV4-3 with TRBJ1-1; no definite D call. Trimming stripped 0 bases from V and 11 bases from J, with 16 bases between. Germline V gene sequence: CDR1 LGHNA, CDR2 YSLEER. This CDR3 comprises 14 residues. The CDR3, as DNA: TGCGCCAGCAGCCAAGATCAGTCCGGTGGAGGTGCTTTCTTT. As protein: CASSQDQSGGGAFF.

V usage is TRBV7-2 and J usage is TRBJ2-2; 13 bases are shared with TRBD2. The CDR3 consists of 17 residues. Germline V lookup: CDR1 SGHTA, CDR2 FQGNSA. J lost 0 bases, V lost 4 bases, and 2 bases had no gene match. The DNA of the CDR3 is TGTGCCAGCAGCTCGGGACTAGCGGGGACGAACACCGGGGAGCTGTTTTTT. It yields the protein CASSSGLAGTNTGELFF.

This chain links TRBV28 with TRBJ2-3; D possibly corresponds to TRBD2 (5 bases). There are 11 residues in the CDR3. Trimming stripped 10 bases from V and 3 bases from J, with 8 bases between. In germline, CDR1 is MDHEN, CDR2 SYDVKM. DNA of the CDR3: TGTGCCACGAGGGAGACAGATACGCAGTATTTT. Translating it yields CATRETDTQYF.

This clone was seen many times. The chain employs TRBV7-9 and TRBJ2-7; D possibly corresponds to TRBD1 (6 bases). The CDR3 covers 14 residues. Germline loops: CDR1 SEHNR, CDR2 FQNEAQ (reference sequence). Trimming cost V 3 bases and J 7 bases, with 16 bases left between them. The CDR3 sequence is CASSFWKGEREQYF. Written as DNA, the CDR3 is TGTGCCAGCAGCTTCTGGAAGGGGGAGAGGGAGCAGTACTTC.

This clone was observed a few times. This chain joins TRBV6-6 and TRBJ1-5; the D is unclear. The CDR3 contains 15 residues. Trimming removed 8 bases from V and 2 bases from J, with 16 bases in between. Germline V gene sequence: CDR1 MNHNY, CDR2 SVGAGI (reference sequence). CDR3 bases: TGTGCCAGCGCTTTGGTCCGGAGGGGCAATCAGCCCCAGCATTTT. It yields the protein CASALVRRGNQPQHF.

This clone was seen only a few times. V usage is TRBV28 and J usage is TRBJ1-2, with TRBD1 matching over 10 bases. The CDR3 length is 14 residues. Germline values: CDR1 MDHEN, CDR2 SYDVKM. V lost 5 bases and J lost 10; bases outside the gene matches: 10. CDR3 amino acids: CASSTQTGGKAYTF. The CDR3 nucleotides read TGTGCCAGCAGTACACAGACAGGGGGCAAAGCCTACACCTTC.

The chain uses TRBV6-5 and TRBJ2-7; the D gene is possibly TRBD1 (6 bases). The CDR3 totals 15 residues. V lost 0 bases to trimming and J lost 4 bases, with 13 bases between them. Germline V CDR1 and CDR2: MNHEY, SVGAGI. CDR3 DNA: TGTGCCAGCAGTTACTCAGGGGGAAAAGGATACGAGCAGTACTTC. Translation gives CASSYSGGKGYEQYF.

The chain recombines TRBV6-5 with TRBJ2-7; perhaps TRBD1 as D (6 bases). The length of the CDR3 is 14 residues. V was cut by 4 bases and J by 4 bases, with 14 bases left in between. Germline V gives CDR1 MNHEY, CDR2 SVGAGI. The CDR3, as DNA: TGTGCCAGCAGTTTAAGACAGGTACTTTACGAGCAGTACTTC. As protein: CASSLRQVLYEQYF.

V and J are TRBV5-1 and TRBJ2-3; TRBD2 matches 7 bases. V was pared by 5 bases and J by 1 base, with 4 bases of the junction left unmatched. Germline V CDR1 and CDR2: SGHRS, YFSETQ. CDR3 length: 14 amino acids. The CDR3 region has the DNA TGCGCCAGCAGTTTCAGCGGGGGCACAGATACGCAGTATTTT. Protein: CASSFSGGTDTQYF.

CDR3 DNA sequence: TGCGCCAGCCGACCTACTAGCGGGGACGCGCAGTATTTT. This sequence encodes CASRPTSGDAQYF. This chain links TRBV10-2 with TRBJ2-3; 10 bases align to TRBD2. This CDR3 is 13 amino acids long. From germline, CDR1 is WSHSY and CDR2 SAAADI. J gave up 10 bases and V 8 bases, and 9 bases lay outside the gene matches.

The chain is built from TRBV4-3 and TRBJ2-5, with TRBD1 matching over 12 bases. This CDR3 has 14 amino acids. CDR1 and CDR2 from the germline V gene are LGHNA and YSLEER. The trim removed 4 bases at V and 4 bases at J, leaving 1 base unmatched. The CDR3 nucleotides read TGCGCCAGCAGCCGGGACAGGGGGCCAGAGACCCAGTACTTC. The encoded protein is CASSRDRGPETQYF.

CDR3 protein: CASSSPKRLLRGQAANEKLFF. CDR3 bases: TGTGCCAGCAGTTCCCCTAAGCGGCTGCTCCGAGGACAGGCAGCTAATGAAAAACTGTTTTTT. The rearrangement uses TRBV28 and TRBJ1-4; TRBD1 matches at 7 bases. V was clipped by 4 bases and J by 3 bases; unmatched bases: 23. The CDR3 consists of 21 residues. Germline V gives CDR1 MDHEN, CDR2 SYDVKM.

The rearrangement uses TRBV27 and TRBJ2-1; TRBD1 is a possible D gene (5 bases). Per germline, CDR1 MNHEY and CDR2 SMNVEV (reference sequence). Trimming removed 2 bases from V and 4 bases from J, with 12 bases in between. The CDR3 is made up of 15 amino acids. CDR3 region: CASSLGSGLYNEQFF. CDR3 coding DNA: TGTGCCAGCAGTTTAGGGTCAGGGCTGTACAATGAGCAGTTCTTC.

The chain has TRBV29-1 and TRBJ1-1; 7 bases map to TRBD1. The CDR3 is made up of 15 amino acids. J gave up 0 bases and V 7 bases, and 11 bases lay outside the gene matches. Germline CDR1 SQVTM, CDR2 ANQGSEA. The CDR3: CSAHGNRGMNTEAFF. The CDR3, as DNA: TGCAGCGCTCATGGGAACAGGGGAATGAACACTGAAGCTTTCTTT.

The rearrangement uses TRBV15 and TRBJ1-2, with a tentative D call TRBD1 (5 bases). The CDR3 covers 14 residues. In germline, CDR1 is LNHNV, CDR2 YYDKDF (reference sequence). The ends were cut back, 5 bases at V and 2 bases at J, with 12 bases in the middle. CDR3 in DNA: TGTGCCACCAGCGGATGGGAGGGGAACTATGGCTACACCTTC. Its protein product is CATSGWEGNYGYTF.

The V and J genes are TRBV7-8 and TRBJ1-1; D is unresolved. Trimming pared 2 bases from V and 1 base from J, leaving 11 bases between. The CDR3 is 15 residues long. The germline CDR1 and CDR2 sequences are SGHVS and FQNEAQ. As DNA, the CDR3 is TGTGCCAGCAGCTTACGGTGGCGGACGAACACTGAAGCTTTCTTT. Its translation is CASSLRWRTNTEAFF.

The chain has TRBV4-2 and TRBJ1-2; 7 nucleotides agree with TRBD1. Unmatched junction bases numbered 8, after V lost 0 bases and J lost 4 bases. Germline CDR1 and CDR2: LGHNA and YNFKEQ. The CDR3 covers 16 residues. CDR3 sequence: CASSQDGTGQTYGYTF. The CDR3 DNA reads as TGTGCCAGCAGCCAAGATGGGACGGGACAGACCTATGGCTACACCTTC.

This clone was seen only once. The chain joins TRBV7-3 to TRBJ1-1, with D maybe TRBD1 (5 bases). Trimming pared 5 bases from V and 4 bases from J, leaving 14 bases between. The CDR3 covers 14 residues. Germline lookup yields CDR1 SGHTA and CDR2 FQGTGA. The chain's CDR3 is CASSPRGSATEAFF. The DNA for the CDR3 is TGTGCCAGCAGCCCCCGGGGGTCGGCCACTGAAGCTTTCTTT.

The rearrangement links TRBV4-2 to TRBJ2-7, with TRBD2 as a possible D gene (6 bases). The CDR3 is made up of 17 amino acids. V lost 4 bases and J lost 0, with 19 bases in between. The germline V gene encodes CDR1 LGHNA and CDR2 YNFKEQ. The CDR3 protein is CASSRMGSGVSSYEQYF. In DNA form, the CDR3 reads TGTGCCAGCAGCCGGATGGGCTCGGGGGTCAGCTCCTACGAGCAGTACTTC.

This clone was observed a single time. The rearrangement uses TRBV4-1 and TRBJ1-4; possible D gene TRBD1, 6 bases. The CDR3 spans 17 residues. V was pared by 4 bases and J by 2 bases, with 17 bases between. Germline CDR1 and CDR2: MGHRA and YSYEKL. CDR3 region: CASSREGGVYTNEKLFF. The CDR3 DNA reads TGCGCCAGCAGCCGGGAGGGGGGGGTGTATACTAATGAAAAACTGTTTTTT.

The gene calls are TRBV28 and TRBJ1-3, with TRBD1 identical over 9 bases. Germline V gene data show CDR1 as MDHEN and CDR2 as SYDVKM. The CDR3 totals 16 residues. The V gene end was trimmed by 4 bases and the J gene end by 4 bases; junction bases not matched to a gene: 8. The CDR3 nucleotides read TGTGCCAGCAGTTCCCCTCGGACAGGGGCAGGAAACACCATATATTTT. This gives the protein CASSSPRTGAGNTIYF.

V is TRBV27 and J is TRBJ2-7, with D possibly matching TRBD1 (7 bases). The V end was cut by 10 bases, the J end by 6 bases, with 25 bases between. The CDR3 is 15 residues long. Germline V lookup: CDR1 MNHEY, CDR2 SMNVEV (reference sequence). The CDR3 DNA reads TGTGCCACCCGGGGGAAAGACAGGGCCACGTCCGAGCAGTACTTC. This sequence encodes CATRGKDRATSEQYF.

The V call is TRBV2, the J call TRBJ1-1; 7 bases fit TRBD1. This CDR3 is 16 amino acids long. Per the germline V gene, CDR1 is SNHLY and CDR2 is FYNNEI. V gave up 6 bases and J gave up 1 base; unmatched junction bases: 11. CDR3 nucleotide sequence: TGTGCCAGCAGGGCAGACAGGGTCGGAGGGAACACTGAAGCTTTCTTT. It is translated as CASRADRVGGNTEAFF.

The chain links TRBV5-5 to TRBJ1-2, with D maybe TRBD1 (6 bases). The CDR3 is 13 amino acids. CDR1 and CDR2 from the germline V gene are SGHKS and YYEKEE (reference sequence). V was clipped by 0 bases and J by 9 bases, with 12 bases between them. The CDR3 loop is CASSLGDRYRYTF. DNA for the CDR3: TGTGCCAGCAGCTTGGGCGACAGGTATCGCTACACCTTC. Full variable domain (outside the CDR3, taken from reference TRBV5-5 and TRBJ1-2): DAGVTQSPTHLIKTRGQQVTLRCSPISGHKSVSWYQQVLGQGPQFIFQYYEKEERGRGNFPDRFSARQFPNYSSELNVNALLLGDSALYLCASSLGDRYRYTFGSGTRLTVV.

The chain recombines TRBV27 with TRBJ1-5; 7 nucleotides line up with TRBD1. Losses at the gene ends were 6 bases for V and 3 bases for J; bases not matched to a gene: 5. The CDR3 runs to 14 residues. Germline CDR1 reads MNHEY; CDR2 reads SMNVEV (reference sequence). CDR3 protein: CASRPDRDNQPQHF. The CDR3 nucleotides read TGTGCCAGCAGACCTGACAGGGACAATCAGCCCCAGCATTTT.

In this sample, this clone turned up a few times. The chain carries TRBV2 and TRBJ2-7, with D maybe TRBD1 (6 bases). There are 13 residues in the CDR3. Looked up from germline, CDR1 is SNHLY and CDR2 is FYNNEI. V was clipped by 8 bases and J by 0 bases, with 11 bases between them. The CDR3 loop reads CASFRDNSYEQYF. CDR3 nucleotides: TGTGCCAGCTTCCGGGACAACTCCTACGAGCAGTACTTC.

This clone was counted only a few times. The J gene is TRBJ2-3, the V gene TRBV5-1; a possible D gene is TRBD1 (6 bases). CDR3 length: 14 residues. Germline loops: CDR1 SGHRS, CDR2 YFSETQ. Trimming stripped 3 bases from V and 0 bases from J, with 8 bases between. CDR3 sequence: CASSWDISTDTQYF. CDR3 in DNA: TGCGCCAGCAGCTGGGACATCAGCACAGATACGCAGTATTTT.